This entry describes one T cell receptor (beta chain). Its target is not known. This record belongs to a study of cytomegalovirus exposure and HLA in healthy donors. Findings of the study overall: A list of 150 or so TCR beta chains associated with cytomegalovirus was given.

Researchers ran the PCR with 60 Vbeta and 13 Jbeta primers. The table came from immunoSEQ multiplex PCR; TCRdb's copy has only in-frame clones and leaves some out. The repertoire has approximately 150,000 clones, about four fifths of them found once; the top ten carry under 8%. This sequence originates from a man aged 50 to 59 in good health and CMV-seropositive. Sequenced input: PBMCs.

In nucleotides, the CDR3 is TGCGCCAGCAGCCCAGGCGGGGAAACTGGAAACACCATATATTTT. Translated, it gives CASSPGGETGNTIYF. This rearrangement joins TRBV5-1 to TRBJ1-3; D is ambiguous. Germline CDR1 is SGHRS and CDR2 is YFSETQ. V lost 4 bases and J 2 bases, leaving 13 bases between the germline ends. CDR3 size: 15 residues. The variable domain in full, completed from reference TRBV5-1 and TRBJ1-3, reads KAGVTQTPRYLIKTRGQQVTLSCSPISGHRSVSWYQQTPGQGLQFLFEYFSETQRNKGNFPGRFSGRQFSNSRSEMNVSTLELGDSALYLCASSPGGETGNTIYFGEGSWLTVV.